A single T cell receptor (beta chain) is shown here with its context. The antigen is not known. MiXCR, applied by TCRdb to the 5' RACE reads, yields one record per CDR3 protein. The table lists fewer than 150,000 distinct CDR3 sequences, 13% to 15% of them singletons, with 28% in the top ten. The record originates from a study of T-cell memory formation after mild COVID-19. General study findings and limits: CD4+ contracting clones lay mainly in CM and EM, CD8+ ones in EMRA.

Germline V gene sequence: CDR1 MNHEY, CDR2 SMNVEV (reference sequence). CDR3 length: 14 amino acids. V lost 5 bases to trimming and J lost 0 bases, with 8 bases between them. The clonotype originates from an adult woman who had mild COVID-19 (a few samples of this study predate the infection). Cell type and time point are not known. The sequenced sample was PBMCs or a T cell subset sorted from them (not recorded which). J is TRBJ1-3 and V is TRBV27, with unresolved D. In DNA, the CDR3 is TGTGCCAGCAGTCCAACAAACTCTGGAAACACCATATATTTT. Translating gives CASSPTNSGNTIYF.